This record covers a single TCR beta chain. Its antigen is unknown. The sample belongs to a study of cytomegalovirus exposure and HLA in healthy donors. Use of 60 Vbeta and 13 Jbeta primers characterized the PCR. Only in-frame clones appear in the TCRdb table, and some are missing; sequencing was by immunoSEQ multiplex PCR. Of some 70,000 clones in the sample, approximately 70% are singletons; the top ten hold approximately 14%. The germline V gene has CDR1 KGHSH and CDR2 LQKENI. V dropped 6 bases and J dropped 7 bases, with 19 bases sitting between them. The CDR3 loop spans 15 amino acids. Study-wide points: TCR beta V- and J-gene trimming was later associated with a missense DCLRE1C variant.

V gene TRBV18 combines with J gene TRBJ2-4; the D gene is possibly TRBD2 (5 bases). The clonotype originates from a male donor in good health and CMV-seropositive. The sequencing sample was made of PBMCs. CDR3 in amino acids: CASSALESGLNIQYF. The CDR3 nucleotides are TGTGCCAGCTCCGCCCTTGAGTCGGGGTTGAACATTCAGTACTTC.